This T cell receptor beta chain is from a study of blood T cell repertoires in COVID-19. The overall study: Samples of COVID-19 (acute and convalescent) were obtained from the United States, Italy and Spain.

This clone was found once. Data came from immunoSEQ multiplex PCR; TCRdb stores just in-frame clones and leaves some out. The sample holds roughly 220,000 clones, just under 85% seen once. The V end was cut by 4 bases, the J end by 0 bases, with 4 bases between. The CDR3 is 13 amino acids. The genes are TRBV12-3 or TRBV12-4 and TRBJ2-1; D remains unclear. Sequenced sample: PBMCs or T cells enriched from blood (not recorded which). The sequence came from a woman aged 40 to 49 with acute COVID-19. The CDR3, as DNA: TGTGCCAGCAGTTCGTCCTCCTACAATGAGCAGTTCTTC. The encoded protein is CASSSSSYNEQFF.